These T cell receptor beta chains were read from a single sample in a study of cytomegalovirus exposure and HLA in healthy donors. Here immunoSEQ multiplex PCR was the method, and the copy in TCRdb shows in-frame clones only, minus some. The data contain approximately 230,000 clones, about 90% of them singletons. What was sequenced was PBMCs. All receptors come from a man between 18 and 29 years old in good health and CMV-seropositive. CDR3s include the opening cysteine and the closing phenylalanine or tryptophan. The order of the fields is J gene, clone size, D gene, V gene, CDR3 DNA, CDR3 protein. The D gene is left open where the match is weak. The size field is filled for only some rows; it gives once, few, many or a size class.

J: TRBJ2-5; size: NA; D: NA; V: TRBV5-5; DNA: TGTGCCAGCAGCTTGATGGGGGTCCAAGAGACCCAGTACTTC; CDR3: CASSLMGVQETQYF
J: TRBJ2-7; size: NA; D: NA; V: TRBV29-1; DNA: TGCAGCGCAGACGCGGGCTACGAGCAGTACTTC; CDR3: CSADAGYEQYF
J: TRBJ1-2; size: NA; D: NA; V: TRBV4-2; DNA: TGTGCCAGCAGCCAAGACAGGGGCGATAACTATGGCTACACCTTC; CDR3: CASSQDRGDNYGYTF
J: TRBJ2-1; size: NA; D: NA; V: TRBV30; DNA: TGTGCCTGGAGTGTAAACAGTGGGAATGAGCAGTTCTTC; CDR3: CAWSVNSGNEQFF
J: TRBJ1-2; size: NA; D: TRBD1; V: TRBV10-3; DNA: TGTGCCATCGGATCAGGGGGCATCTATGGCTACACCTTC; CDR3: CAIGSGGIYGYTF
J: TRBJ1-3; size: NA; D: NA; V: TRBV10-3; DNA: TGTGCCATCAGTGCAGTCGCTGGAAACACCATATATTTT; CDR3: CAISAVAGNTIYF
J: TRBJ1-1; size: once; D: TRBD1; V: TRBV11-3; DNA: TGTGCCAGCAGCGCTGGACAGGCTAACACTGAAGCTTTCTTT; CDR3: CASSAGQANTEAFF
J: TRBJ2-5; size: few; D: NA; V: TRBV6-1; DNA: TGTGCCAGCAAAGGGGAGACCCAGTACTTC; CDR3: CASKGETQYF
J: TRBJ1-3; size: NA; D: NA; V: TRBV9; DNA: TGTGCCAGCAGCGAGGGGGTGGGTGCCTCTGGAAACACCATATATTTT; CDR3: CASSEGVGASGNTIYF
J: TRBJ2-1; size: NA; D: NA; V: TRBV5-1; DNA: TGCGCCAGCAGCTTGGCAGGGGTCACTTACAATGAGCAGTTCTTC; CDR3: CASSLAGVTYNEQFF
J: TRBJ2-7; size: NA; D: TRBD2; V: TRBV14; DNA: TGTGCCAGCAGCCAACAGGCTAGCGGGAGTGTGGGCTACGAGCAGTACTTC; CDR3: CASSQQASGSVGYEQYF
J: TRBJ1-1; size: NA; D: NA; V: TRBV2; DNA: TGTGCCAGCAGTGAAGGTCGGAGGGTCCCTGGGCCCGAAGCTTTCTTT; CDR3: CASSEGRRVPGPEAFF
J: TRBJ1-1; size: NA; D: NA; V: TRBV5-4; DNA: TGTGCCAGCAGCTTGAAAACAGGACACCAACTTGAAGCTTTCTTT; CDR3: CASSLKTGHQLEAFF
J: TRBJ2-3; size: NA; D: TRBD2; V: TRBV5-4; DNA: TGTGCCACTCAGCGGGAGAGGGGGACAGATACGCAGTATTTT; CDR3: CATQRERGTDTQYF
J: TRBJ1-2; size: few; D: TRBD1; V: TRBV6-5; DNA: TGTGCCAGCAGTTCCGCGGGACAGGGGGCGCATGGCTACACCTTC; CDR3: CASSSAGQGAHGYTF
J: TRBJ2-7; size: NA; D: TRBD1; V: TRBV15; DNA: TGTGCCACCAGCAGATCCGGGACAGGGCCCTACGAGCAGTACTTC; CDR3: CATSRSGTGPYEQYF
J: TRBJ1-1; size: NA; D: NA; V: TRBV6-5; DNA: TGTGCCAGCAGCTTGGGACCTCAGGTGAACACTGAAGCTTTCTTT; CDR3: CASSLGPQVNTEAFF
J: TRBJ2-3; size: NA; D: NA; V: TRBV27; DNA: TGTGCCAGCAGTTCCCAGGGTTCAGATACGCAGTATTTT; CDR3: CASSSQGSDTQYF
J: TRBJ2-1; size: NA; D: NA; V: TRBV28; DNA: TGTGCCAGCAGTTTAGTTTCTATGCCCTACAATGAGCAGTTCTTC; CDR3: CASSLVSMPYNEQFF
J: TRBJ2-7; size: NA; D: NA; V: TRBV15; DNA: TGTGCCACCAGCGTACAGGGAGAGCAGTACTTC; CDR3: CATSVQGEQYF
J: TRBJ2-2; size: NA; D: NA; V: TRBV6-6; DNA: TGTGCCAGCAGTTTGGCGGGGCCCACCGGGGAGCTGTTTTTT; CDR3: CASSLAGPTGELFF
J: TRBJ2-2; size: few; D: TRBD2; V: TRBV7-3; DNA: TGTGCCAGCAGCTTGGGCGGGAGCTTAGTAAACACCGGGGAGCTGTTTTTT; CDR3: CASSLGGSLVNTGELFF
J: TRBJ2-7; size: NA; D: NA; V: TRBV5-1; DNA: TGCGCCAGCAGCTTGGCTCCGGGGATCTCCTACGAGCAGTACTTC; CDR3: CASSLAPGISYEQYF